The next 29 T cell receptor beta chains were all read from a single sample in a study of T-cell reconstitution after alpha-beta-depleted transplantation in children. Preparation of the TCRbeta library involved a method that used unique molecular identifiers. MiXCR was run by TCRdb on the PCR reads, yielding one entry per CDR3 protein. The data hold about 16,000 distinct CDR3 sequences, with 5.1% observed a single time. The sequencing here drew on PBMCs, taken before TCRalphabeta/CD19-depleted stem cell transplant. The receptors shown here come from a boy younger than 18 with acute lymphoblastic leukemia, due to receive a stem cell transplant.

This clonotype is labeled as medium-sized. This chain connects TRBV24-1 to TRBJ1-1; D gene uncertain. V lost 9 bases and J lost 0, with 10 bases in between. CDR1 and CDR2 (germline): KGHDR, SFDVKD. The CDR3 is 13 residues long. The CDR3 coding sequence is TGTGCCACCGTTAACCTCATGAACACTGAAGCTTTCTTT. This gives the protein CATVNLMNTEAFF.

This clonotype came up many times. V and J are TRBV6-5 and TRBJ2-3, with TRBD2 matching 8 bases. The CDR3 length is 14 residues. V lost 4 bases to trimming and J lost 2 bases; unmatched junction nucleotides: 2. The V gene's germline CDR1 is MNHEY and CDR2 SVGAGI. The CDR3 sequence is CASSFSGITDTQYF. The CDR3, as DNA: TGTGCCAGCAGTTTTAGCGGGATCACAGATACGCAGTATTTT.

Relative to its sample, this clonotype is medium-sized. V gene TRBV18 combines with J gene TRBJ2-1; TRBD2 matches 10 bases. The CDR3 spans 16 residues. Germline V CDR1 and CDR2: KGHSH, LQKENI. Trimming removed 5 bases from V and 4 bases from J; junction bases left unmatched: 8. CDR3 residues: CASSYSSGRVYNEQFF. The CDR3 DNA is TGTGCCAGCTCATATTCCAGCGGGAGGGTATACAATGAGCAGTTCTTC.

This clonotype was detected ten times or more. V and J are TRBV15 and TRBJ2-2, with 11 bases matching TRBD2. The CDR3 covers 18 residues. With V trimmed by 0 bases and J by 6 bases, 9 bases remained unmatched. CDR1 and CDR2 (germline): LNHNV, YYDKDF (reference sequence). The CDR3 protein is CATSRDLASGGLAGELFF. The CDR3 DNA reads as TGTGCCACCAGCAGAGATTTGGCTAGCGGGGGGTTAGCCGGGGAGCTGTTTTTT.

This clonotype was recorded at least ten times. This rearrangement joins TRBV20-1 to TRBJ2-2; D gene unclear. V lost 6 bases and J lost 1, with 9 bases in between. The germline V gene encodes CDR1 DFQATT and CDR2 SNEGSKA (reference sequence). The CDR3 runs to 13 residues. The DNA of the CDR3 is TGCAGTGCCCCGACTCGGAACACCGGGGAGCTGTTTTTT. This translates into CSAPTRNTGELFF.

This chain connects TRBV4-2 to TRBJ2-2; 7 bases match TRBD1. CDR3 length equals 14 residues. The V gene's germline CDR1 is LGHNA and CDR2 YNFKEQ. V was pared by 4 bases and J by 7 bases, with 6 bases of the junction left unmatched. The CDR3 sequence: CASSRGQLSGELFF. The CDR3 nucleotides read TGTGCCAGCAGCCGGGGACAGCTAAGCGGGGAGCTGTTTTTT.

This clonotype has a count of ten or more. The V and J genes are TRBV11-2 and TRBJ1-2; 9 bases are a match to TRBD1. This CDR3 has 15 amino acids. The V segment lost 0 bases and the J segment 2 bases; nucleotides outside the gene matches: 1. CDR1 and CDR2 (germline): SGHAT, FQNNGV. CDR3 nucleotide sequence: TGTGCCAGCAGCTTAGAACAGGGGGCGAACTATGGCTACACCTTC. Protein product: CASSLEQGANYGYTF.

This clonotype was seen ten or more times. The chain combines TRBV15 with TRBJ2-5, with D uncertain. Germline CDR1 and CDR2: LNHNV and YYDKDF (reference sequence). Trimming removed 2 bases from V and 5 bases from J, with 15 bases in between. There are 15 residues in the CDR3. CDR3 sequence reads: CATSRQTSRVETQYF. The CDR3 bases are TGTGCCACCAGCAGACAGACGTCCCGGGTGGAGACCCAGTACTTC.

This clonotype was observed at least ten times. The chain is built from TRBV6-2 or TRBV6-3 and TRBJ1-5; no clear D gene. V lost 0 bases, J lost 0 bases, and 9 bases lay in between. Per germline, CDR1 MNHEY and CDR2 SVGEGT. The CDR3 loop spans 16 amino acids. In DNA form, the CDR3 reads TGTGCCAGCAGTTACTCCCCGCTGGGTAGCAATCAGCCCCAGCATTTT. Encoded protein: CASSYSPLGSNQPQHF.

This clonotype occurred many times. The chain has TRBV18 and TRBJ2-3; D is perhaps TRBD2 (5 bases). The V gene lost 8 bases and the J gene lost 0 bases, with 15 bases spanning the gap. Germline values: CDR1 KGHSH, CDR2 LQKENI. This CDR3 is built from 15 residues. CDR3 nucleotide sequence: TGTGCCAGCACTCAGGACTCTACTAGCACAGATACGCAGTATTTT. Its translation is CASTQDSTSTDTQYF. Based on the CDR3 plus reference TRBV18 and TRBJ2-3, the full variable domain is NAGVMQNPRHLVRRRGQEARLRCSPMKGHSHVYWYRQLPEEGLKFMVYLQKENIIDESGMPKERFSAEFPKEGPSILRIQQVVRGDSAAYFCASTQDSTSTDTQYFGPGTRLTVL.

This clonotype was detected many times. The V call is TRBV4-2, the J call TRBJ2-1, with 11 bases that match TRBD2. Unmatched junction bases numbered 11, after V lost 6 bases and J lost 4 bases. This CDR3 comprises 17 residues. CDR1 and CDR2 (germline): LGHNA, YNFKEQ. CDR3 DNA: TGTGCCAGCAGTCTTGATGCCGGGACTAGCGGTTACAATGAGCAGTTCTTC. Protein sequence: CASSLDAGTSGYNEQFF.

By its share, this clonotype is medium-sized. V and J are TRBV20-1 and TRBJ2-1; 15 nucleotides agree with TRBD2. This CDR3 has 19 amino acids. After removal of 2 bases from V and 3 bases from J, the junction contained 11 bases not matched to a gene. CDR1 is DFQATT and CDR2 is SNEGSKA in the germline V gene (reference sequence). CDR3 sequence reads: CSARLQGTSGGLDYNEQFF. For the CDR3, the DNA is TGCAGTGCTAGACTACAGGGGACTAGCGGGGGGTTGGACTACAATGAGCAGTTCTTC.

This clonotype occurred many times. This chain joins TRBV7-9 and TRBJ2-1; 7 nucleotides match TRBD2. The germline V gene has CDR1 SEHNR and CDR2 FQNEAQ (reference sequence). The CDR3 consists of 16 residues. Trimming at V came to 4 bases and at J to 4 bases, leaving 10 bases not matched to a gene. CDR3 loop: CASSSMVAGVYNEQFF. CDR3 DNA sequence: TGTGCCAGCAGCTCCATGGTTGCGGGAGTATACAATGAGCAGTTCTTC.

This clonotype has a count of ten or more. The chain is built from TRBV6-5 and TRBJ1-1; D is unclear. The CDR3 runs to 13 residues. V gave up 8 bases and J gave up 5 bases, with 15 bases separating them. Per germline, CDR1 MNHEY and CDR2 SVGAGI. In DNA, the CDR3 is TGTGCCAGCCTATCGCCAGGAAGTACTGAAGCTTTCTTT. Translated, it gives CASLSPGSTEAFF.

The V gene is TRBV5-7, the J gene TRBJ2-6, with D unclear. TRBV5-7 counts as an open reading frame of uncertain function. Trimming left V 4 bases short and J 4 bases short, with 12 bases between. This CDR3 has 15 residues. The CDR3 reads CASSPGLLGANVLTF. The CDR3 nucleotides are TGTGCCAGCAGCCCCGGGCTCCTCGGGGCCAACGTCCTGACTTTC.

This clonotype was counted at least ten times. The chain recombines TRBV7-2 with TRBJ1-2, with 8 bases aligning to TRBD1. Germline lookup yields CDR1 SGHTA and CDR2 FQGNSA. The length of the CDR3 is 13 residues. V was pared by 5 bases and J by 8 bases, with 7 bases of the junction left unmatched. For the CDR3, the DNA is TGTGCCAGCAGCCCGCGACAGGGGTTGGGCTACACCTTC. It yields the protein CASSPRQGLGYTF.

This clonotype was recorded many times. This chain uses TRBV28 with TRBJ1-6; TRBD1 is a possible D gene (5 bases). This CDR3 has 13 amino acids. Germline V gives CDR1 MDHEN, CDR2 SYDVKM. Trimming took off 5 bases at V and 8 bases at J, with 10 bases between the two ends. The chain's CDR3 is CASSPLGDSPLHF. CDR3 sequence (DNA): TGTGCCAGCAGTCCCCTAGGGGATTCACCCCTCCACTTT. The full variable domain, in which reference TRBV28 and TRBJ1-6 provide the parts outside the CDR3, is DVKVTQSSRYLVKRTGEKVFLECVQDMDHENMFWYRQDPGLGLRLIYFSYDVKMKEKGDIPEGYSVSREKKERFSLILESASTNQTSMYLCASSPLGDSPLHFGNGTRLTVT.

This clonotype was counted at least ten times. This chain joins TRBV10-2 and TRBJ1-5; 8 nucleotides line up with TRBD1. This CDR3 is 15 amino acids long. The junction had 7 bases not matched to a gene; V was cut back by 6 bases and J by 3 bases. Per germline, CDR1 WSHSY and CDR2 SAAADI. The CDR3 bases are TGCGCCAGCAGGTATTCAGGGGGCCCCAATCAGCCCCAGCATTTT. Encoded protein: CASRYSGGPNQPQHF.

At least ten counts were recorded for this clonotype. The V and J genes are TRBV27 and TRBJ1-4; possibly TRBD1 for D (6 bases). This CDR3 is built from 14 residues. Germline CDR1 is MNHEY and CDR2 is SMNVEV (reference sequence). V was cut by 6 bases and J by 7 bases, with 15 bases left in between. This CDR3 reads CASRNRDNPEKLFF. The CDR3 DNA reads as TGTGCCAGCAGAAACCGGGACAACCCTGAAAAACTGTTTTTT.

This clonotype was detected ten times or more. This rearrangement joins TRBV2 to TRBJ1-5, with 8 positions matching TRBD1. J gave up 7 bases and V 7 bases, and 6 bases lay outside the gene matches. Germline CDR1 and CDR2: SNHLY and FYNNEI. The CDR3 extends over 13 amino acids. In DNA form, the CDR3 reads TGTGCCAGCAAAGGACAGGGTTGGCAGCCCCAGCATTTT. It specifies CASKGQGWQPQHF. Supplemented by reference TRBV2 and TRBJ1-5, the full variable domain reads EPEVTQTPSHQVTQMGQEVILRCVPISNHLYFYWYRQILGQKVEFLVSFYNNEISEKSEIFDDQFSVERPDGSNFTLKIRSTKLEDSAMYFCASKGQGWQPQHFGDGTRLSIL.

In its sample, this clonotype ranks as medium-sized (0.01 to 0.1%). The genes are TRBV10-3 and TRBJ1-2; D is unresolved. Germline lookup yields CDR1 ENHRY and CDR2 SYGVKD. V lost 2 bases and J 3 bases, leaving 10 bases between the germline ends. This CDR3 comprises 14 residues. The chain's CDR3 is CAISEGSPYYGYTF. CDR3 bases: TGTGCCATCAGTGAGGGCAGTCCTTACTATGGCTACACCTTC.

Comment on this clonotype: Germline and junction disagree at one end, which may indicate a read error. This chain joins TRBV3-1 and TRBJ2-1; D is uncertain. CDR3 length: 15 residues. Per the germline V gene, CDR1 is LGHDT and CDR2 is YNNKEL (reference sequence). CDR3 amino acids: CACSQPVPSYNEQFF. The CDR3 bases are TGTGCCTGCAGCCAGCCCGTCCCTAGCTACAATGAGCAGTTCTTC.

This clonotype was recorded many times. The chain employs TRBV2 and TRBJ2-3; 8 bases agree with TRBD1. J gave up 3 bases and V 6 bases, and 8 bases lay outside the gene matches. In germline, CDR1 is SNHLY, CDR2 FYNNEI. The CDR3 spans 15 residues. In DNA form, the CDR3 reads TGTGCCAGCAGCCCGGGACAGGTGGTAACAGATACGCAGTATTTT. Its protein product is CASSPGQVVTDTQYF.

The sample holds many counts of this clonotype. The chain joins TRBV15 to TRBJ2-3, with D tentatively TRBD2 (6 bases). Germline V CDR1 and CDR2: LNHNV, YYDKDF (reference sequence). V lost 2 bases and J 6 bases, leaving 15 bases between the germline ends. The CDR3 contains 15 residues. The CDR3 here is CATSRSAGLRDTQYF. The CDR3 DNA is TGTGCCACCAGCAGATCAGCGGGCCTTCGGGATACGCAGTATTTT.

The chain employs TRBV5-5 and TRBJ2-2; D possibly corresponds to TRBD1 (6 bases). The CDR3 consists of 14 residues. Trimming took off 4 bases at V and 7 bases at J, with 14 bases between the two ends. The V gene's germline CDR1 is SGHKS and CDR2 YYEKEE (reference sequence). In nucleotides, the CDR3 is TGTGCCAGCAGCCGTGGACAGAGCTGCGGGGAGCTGTTTTTT. Its protein product is CASSRGQSCGELFF.

This clonotype is labeled medium-sized (0.01 to 0.1%). V gene TRBV12-3 or TRBV12-4 combines with J gene TRBJ1-2, with TRBD1 identical over 8 bases. The junction had 12 bases not matched to a gene; V was cut back by 2 bases and J by 7 bases. This CDR3 spans 16 amino acids. CDR3 loop: CASSLMGQVLRGGYTF. In nucleotides, the CDR3 is TGTGCCAGCAGTTTAATGGGACAGGTTTTGAGGGGTGGCTACACCTTC.

This clonotype qualifies as medium-sized. This chain links TRBV12-3 or TRBV12-4 with TRBJ1-1; possible D gene TRBD1, 5 bases. This CDR3 region has 15 residues. V lost 2 bases, J lost 3 bases, and 13 bases lay in between. In DNA form, the CDR3 reads TGTGCCAGCAGTTTAAGGTCCAGGGACCACACTGAAGCTTTCTTT. It translates to CASSLRSRDHTEAFF.

By frequency in the sample, this clonotype is medium-sized. This chain joins TRBV29-1 and TRBJ2-1; D is tentatively TRBD1 or TRBD2 (5 bases each). CDR1 is SQVTM and CDR2 is ANQGSEA in the germline V gene. The CDR3 contains 13 residues. V was pared by 2 bases and J by 8 bases, with 13 bases between. The CDR3 here is CSVEPEGRYEQFF. The CDR3 coding sequence is TGCAGCGTTGAACCAGAGGGGCGGTATGAGCAGTTCTTC.

This chain links TRBV5-5 with TRBJ2-7; the D is unclear. Per the germline V gene, CDR1 is SGHKS and CDR2 is YYEKEE (reference sequence). The V and J ends lost 7 bases and 1 base respectively, with 9 bases between them. The CDR3 sequence is 12 residues long. The DNA of the CDR3 is TGTGCCAGCGGCCCTGGGTCCTACGAGCAGTACTTC. Protein: CASGPGSYEQYF.